The clone carrying this T cell receptor beta chain has only a few counts. Its antigen is undetermined. This sample was taken from a study of identical twins. Every one of the donors was a healthy Caucasian. Study observations and caveats: Models came in too low on out-of-frame TCR alpha sharing in monozygotic twins. Twin pairs had excess sharing that was weaker in beta out-of-frame sequences. Insertions were reduced in abundant cord blood beta clonotypes but not in memory repertoires.

Between the trimmed V and J ends, which lost 2 bases and 2 bases, there was a span of 13 bases. Germline loops: CDR1 MGHDK, CDR2 SYGVNS. The CDR3 is made up of 16 amino acids. Each CDR3 protein is one row after TCRdb ran MiXCR on the 5' RACE reads. The sample holds under 250,000 distinct CDR3 sequences, about 12% seen once. The same sample was also used in a study of yellow fever vaccine responses in identical twins.

The chain joins TRBV25-1 to TRBJ1-5; TRBD1 might be the D (6 bases). The sequenced sample consisted of memory (CD45RO+) T cells sorted from blood. The receptor was derived from a woman in her late teens or twenties in good health. The CDR3 loop is CASSEGGGGGNQPQHF. DNA of the CDR3: TGTGCCAGCAGTGAAGGGGGAGGGGGAGGCAATCAGCCCCAGCATTTT.